This T cell receptor beta chain was identified in a study of blood T cell repertoires in COVID-19 (dated by TCRdb to about 2020). Concerning the study at large: Collaborator samples came from the United States, Italy and Spain and covered acute and convalescent phases of COVID-19. The material from the prospective study consisted of cDNA or gDNA derived from T cells, B-cell-depleted T cells, or PBMCs. Deeply sampled blood TCRbeta repertoires from subjects exposed to, actively infected with, or recovered from COVID-19 were included in the dataset. The repertoires were released in a freely available public database meant as a resource for research on the immune response to SARS-CoV-2. Samples came from the ongoing ImmuneRACE study (first 160 participants) plus 1,254 subjects from 6 global collaborators. Nearly every sample came with metadata listing a de-identified subject ID, COVID-19 status, age in years and sex. Where available, HLA class I and class II types were obtained from metadata supplied by the sample provider rather than from assay-based typing. General findings and caveats noted by the study authors: The quantity of clinical and demographic metadata differed by source and by participant and was supplied without curation.

TCRbeta CDR3 regions were amplified from genomic DNA using the immunoSEQ Assay, a bias-controlled multiplex PCR. As for how the authors treated the data: The number of nucleated cells in each sample was estimated from the amplification of reference gene primers within the assay. To quantify the absolute abundance of each unique TCRbeta CDR3 rearrangement, sequence reads were collapsed and filtered. For each sample, productive Simpson clonality was calculated by taking the square root of Simpson's diversity index across productive rearrangements. The table was pulled from immuneACCESS by TCRdb, which kept in-frame rearrangements only. Such tables lose some clones; where checked, under half of the loss comes from unresolved V genes, and the rest has no known cause. The D gene and trimming were derived from the DNA, and the V and J assignments and clone size from that table. This sample lists roughly 140,000 clones; 80% were detected once. The top ten hold about 0.58% of the sample.

Collaborating institutions collected whole blood in K2EDTA tubes following their own protocols. For TCRbeta analysis, collaborators shipped samples in one of three forms: frozen whole blood, isolated PBMCs, or DNA extracted from either of those sample types. Trimming takes 1 base off V and 5 bases off J; junction bases not matched to a gene: 2. Sequences LGHDT (CDR1) and YNNKEL (CDR2) are obtained from the germline V gene (reference sequence). From the cysteine through the phenylalanine, the CDR3 covers 15 amino acids. Just CDR3 DNA is preserved here, 45 bases in frame from base 1. Notes on this clone: The antigen it recognizes is unknown. There are no base qualities to consult, and no much larger clone falls within one base.

The rearranged segments are TRBV3-1 (or the pseudogene TRBV3-2) and TRBJ1-5, with 10 central nucleotides matching TRBD1. This sequence originates from a man aged 60 to 75 with acute or convalescent COVID-19. The sequenced material came from peripheral blood. The DNA sequence is TGTGCCAGCAGCCAAGGGGGACAGGGGCATCAGCCCCAGCATTTT. Its translation reads: CASSQGGQGHQPQHF.